One and the same sample provided the 32 T cell receptor beta chains below, sequenced in a study of blood T cell repertoires in COVID-19. Sequencing was performed with immunoSEQ multiplex PCR; in TCRdb, only in-frame clones are kept and a portion is missing. The table lists about 160,000 clones, 80% of them singletons. Sequenced: PBMCs or T cells enriched from blood (not recorded which). The receptors derive from a woman aged 55-69 years who had recovered from COVID-19.

The rearrangement links TRBV13 to TRBJ2-2, with 8 bases aligning to TRBD2. The CDR3 is 16 residues long. Germline V gene sequence: CDR1 PRHDT, CDR2 FYEKMQ (reference sequence). The ends lost 3 bases at V and 3 bases at J; junction bases unmatched: 6. CDR3: CASSFRGGQDTGELFF. The CDR3 DNA is TGTGCCAGCAGCTTCCGGGGGGGCCAGGACACCGGGGAGCTGTTTTTT.

The rearrangement joins TRBV14 to TRBJ2-6; D gene unclear. Trimming cost V 0 bases and J 0 bases, with 9 bases left between them. The germline V gene encodes CDR1 SGHDN and CDR2 FVKESK. The CDR3 has 17 residues. This chain's CDR3 is CASSQERGGSGANVLTF. Written as DNA, the CDR3 is TGTGCCAGCAGCCAAGAAAGAGGCGGCTCTGGGGCCAACGTCCTGACTTTC.

V and J are TRBV5-1 and TRBJ1-2; D unresolved. V was pared by 0 bases and J by 4 bases, with 7 bases between. This CDR3 has 13 residues. CDR1 is SGHRS and CDR2 is YFSETQ in the germline V gene. The CDR3: CASSLDSIYGYTF. CDR3 DNA sequence: TGCGCCAGCAGCTTGGACAGCATCTATGGCTACACCTTC. Variable domain in full (rest from reference TRBV5-1 and TRBJ1-2): KAGVTQTPRYLIKTRGQQVTLSCSPISGHRSVSWYQQTPGQGLQFLFEYFSETQRNKGNFPGRFSGRQFSNSRSEMNVSTLELGDSALYLCASSLDSIYGYTFGSGTRLTVV.

J is TRBJ2-3 and V is TRBV27, with a weak D call TRBD1 (6 bases). Germline V gene data show CDR1 as MNHEY and CDR2 as SMNVEV (reference sequence). Trimming took off 2 bases at V and 10 bases at J, with 10 bases between the two ends. The CDR3 spans 12 residues. CDR3 sequence: CASSLDRSPQYF. CDR3 nucleotide sequence: TGTGCCAGCAGTTTAGACAGGTCCCCGCAGTATTTT.

The rearrangement joins TRBV27 to TRBJ1-5, with D maybe TRBD1 (6 bases). The CDR3 spans 15 residues. Germline-derived CDR1 and CDR2 are MNHEY and SMNVEV (reference sequence). The germline V and J ends were trimmed by 2 bases and 2 bases, with 10 bases remaining between them. The CDR3 region has the DNA TGTGCCAGCAGTTTACGGGGGGCCGGCAATCAGCCCCAGCATTTT. Protein sequence: CASSLRGAGNQPQHF.

The V gene is TRBV6-5, the J gene TRBJ1-1; D unclear. CDR1 is MNHEY and CDR2 is SVGAGI in the germline V gene. The V gene lost 0 bases and the J gene lost 2 bases, with 4 bases spanning the gap. The CDR3 spans 13 residues. The CDR3 DNA is TGTGCCAGCAGTTACTCAGCTAACACTGAAGCTTTCTTT. Encoded protein: CASSYSANTEAFF.

This clone was detected only a few times. The chain employs TRBV19 and TRBJ1-5, with 7 bases aligning to TRBD1. The germline V gene encodes CDR1 LNHDA and CDR2 SQIVND (reference sequence). Trimming removed 4 bases from V and 0 bases from J; junction bases left unmatched: 9. The CDR3 loop spans 17 amino acids. The CDR3 spells CASSSNRDSYSNQPQHF. Written as DNA, the CDR3 is TGTGCCAGTAGTAGCAACCGGGACAGCTATAGCAATCAGCCCCAGCATTTT.

As for this clone: The junction differs from germline at one of its ends, possibly a read error. CDR3 DNA: TGTGCCAGCAGGAACCTTCAGGCCCAGCATTTT. Amino acid sequence: CASRNLQAQHF. The V and J genes are TRBV6-5 and TRBJ1-5, with D unresolved. This CDR3 comprises 11 residues. Germline values: CDR1 MNHEY, CDR2 SVGAGI.

The chain combines TRBV2 with TRBJ1-2; the D gene is possibly TRBD1 (5 bases). CDR3 length: 13 amino acids. The V and J ends lost 7 bases and 4 bases respectively, with 13 bases between them. From germline, CDR1 is SNHLY and CDR2 FYNNEI. CDR3 DNA sequence: TGTGCCAGCACCCAGGGACTCGCCTATGGCTACACCTTC. Its translation is CASTQGLAYGYTF.

J is TRBJ1-6 and V is TRBV19, with a possible D match to TRBD1 (6 bases). Germline V gene data show CDR1 as LNHDA and CDR2 as SQIVND (reference sequence). Trimming removed 9 bases from V and 4 bases from J, with 13 bases in between. The CDR3 has 14 residues. In DNA form, the CDR3 reads TGTGCCAGCAACACAGGGAATTATAATTCACCCCTCCACTTT. Translated: CASNTGNYNSPLHF. The whole variable domain, remainder taken from reference TRBV19 and TRBJ1-6, is DGGITQSPKYLFRKEGQNVTLSCEQNLNHDAMYWYRQDPGQGLRLIYYSQIVNDFQKGDIAEGYSVSREKKESFPLTVTSAQKNPTAFYLCASNTGNYNSPLHFGNGTRLTVT.

The rearrangement uses TRBV9 and TRBJ2-7; 8 nucleotides line up with TRBD1. Trimming at V came to 3 bases and at J to 3 bases, leaving 5 bases not matched to a gene. Germline CDR1 reads SGDLS; CDR2 reads YYNGEE. This CDR3 is built from 14 residues. CDR3 residues: CASSAGTGDYEQYF. CDR3 nucleotides: TGTGCCAGCAGCGCCGGGACAGGAGACTACGAGCAGTACTTC.

This clone was observed once. The chain carries TRBV28 and TRBJ2-6; the D gene is possibly TRBD2 (6 bases). Trimming stripped 6 bases from V and 0 bases from J, with 12 bases between. The CDR3 totals 16 residues. From germline, CDR1 is MDHEN and CDR2 SYDVKM. This CDR3 reads CASRSQGGSGANVLTF. CDR3 nucleotide sequence: TGTGCCAGCAGGTCCCAGGGAGGCTCTGGGGCCAACGTCCTGACTTTC. Using reference TRBV28 and TRBJ2-6 for the parts outside the CDR3, the full variable domain is DVKVTQSSRYLVKRTGEKVFLECVQDMDHENMFWYRQDPGLGLRLIYFSYDVKMKEKGDIPEGYSVSREKKERFSLILESASTNQTSMYLCASRSQGGSGANVLTFGAGSRLTVL.

The chain is built from TRBV6-4 and TRBJ2-3, with D possibly being TRBD2 (6 bases). In germline, CDR1 is MRHNA, CDR2 SNTAGT. Trimming stripped 3 bases from V and 0 bases from J, with 7 bases between. The CDR3 has 14 residues. CDR3 in DNA: TGTGCCAGCAGTGAGAGCGGGAGCACAGATACGCAGTATTTT. Translating it yields CASSESGSTDTQYF.

This rearrangement joins TRBV6-5 to TRBJ1-1, with D perhaps matching TRBD1 (6 bases). Trimming shortened V by 6 bases and J by 5 bases, and 10 bases separated the two germline ends. The CDR3 has 12 residues. Germline CDR1 is MNHEY and CDR2 is SVGAGI. CDR3 sequence reads: CASRTQGTEAFF. The DNA for the CDR3 is TGTGCCAGCAGGACCCAGGGGACTGAAGCTTTCTTT.

J is TRBJ2-5 and V is TRBV5-6; TRBD1 aligns across 9 bases. This CDR3 spans 14 amino acids. Germline trimming cut 2 bases from V and 4 bases from J; bases unmatched to any gene: 3. Germline CDR1 and CDR2: SGHDT and YYEEEE. CDR3 sequence: CASSLQGARETQYF. The CDR3 DNA sequence: TGTGCCAGCAGCTTACAGGGGGCCAGAGAGACCCAGTACTTC.

Of note for this clone: Other DNA sequences from this sample encode an identical CDR3 as well. This chain uses TRBV7-2 with TRBJ1-5, with TRBD1 matching over 10 bases. Germline-derived CDR1 and CDR2 are SGHTA and FQGNSA. V shed 2 bases and J 5 bases; nucleotides not matched to a gene: 3. The CDR3 consists of 15 residues. The CDR3 DNA reads as TGTGCCAGCAGCTTATGGGGGACAGGGGATCAGCCCCAGCATTTT. This gives the protein CASSLWGTGDQPQHF.

This clone was detected only a few times. The rearrangement uses TRBV7-7 and TRBJ1-6; 10 positions match TRBD1. This CDR3 comprises 21 residues. Germline CDR1 SSHAT, CDR2 FNYEAQ (reference sequence). V gave up 1 base and J gave up 8 bases; unmatched junction bases: 20. Here the CDR3 DNA reads TGTGCCAGCAGCTTAGGCGGGGGGACAGGGGCTACCCCTACTGGGTATTCACCCCTCCACTTT. It specifies CASSLGGGTGATPTGYSPLHF.

This clone has just one count. The V gene is TRBV6-5, the J gene TRBJ1-1; D gene ambiguous. Germline V lookup: CDR1 MNHEY, CDR2 SVGAGI. Between the trimmed V and J ends, which lost 0 bases and 1 base, there was a span of 3 bases. CDR3 length equals 13 residues. The CDR3 nucleotides read TGTGCCAGCAGTTACTCTCGGAACACTGAAGCTTTCTTT. Translated: CASSYSRNTEAFF.

The CDR3 loop reads CASRSTGVVNGYTF. For the CDR3, the DNA is TGTGCCAGCAGATCAACAGGGGTGGTTAATGGCTACACCTTC. The V gene is TRBV27, the J gene TRBJ1-2, with 7 bases that match TRBD1. Per the germline V gene, CDR1 is MNHEY and CDR2 is SMNVEV (reference sequence). V shed 6 bases, J shed 6 bases, and the junction held 10 bases outside the gene matches. This CDR3 region has 14 residues.

This sequence joins TRBV6-5 and TRBJ1-1, with 10 bases that match TRBD1. V dropped 6 bases and J dropped 4; count of bases not matched to a gene: 5. Germline values: CDR1 MNHEY, CDR2 SVGAGI. There are 14 residues in the CDR3. CDR3 nucleotides: TGTGCCAGCAGCTGGACAGGGGGTGTCACTGAAGCTTTCTTT. Protein product: CASSWTGGVTEAFF.

The chain combines TRBV4-1 with TRBJ2-3, with 9 positions matching TRBD2. After removal of 2 bases from V and 5 bases from J, the junction contained 2 bases not matched to a gene. Germline lookup yields CDR1 MGHRA and CDR2 YSYEKL. This CDR3 spans 14 amino acids. The chain's CDR3 is CASSQIAGEDTQYF. The CDR3 nucleotides read TGCGCCAGCAGCCAAATAGCGGGGGAAGATACGCAGTATTTT.

This chain connects TRBV5-3 to TRBJ2-7; D might be TRBD1 (5 bases). TRBV5-3 belongs to the ORF category, with a function that is uncertain. Trimming cost V 2 bases and J 6 bases, with 21 bases left between them. CDR3 length: 16 amino acids. CDR3 sequence (DNA): TGTGCCAGAAGCTTTTCCAGGGAAGCTCCGGCGTTCGAGCAGTACTTC. As protein: CARSFSREAPAFEQYF.

J is TRBJ2-4 and V is TRBV11-3, with D tentatively TRBD1 (6 bases). Germline V lookup: CDR1 SGHNT, CDR2 YENEEA. This CDR3 spans 16 amino acids. Trimming stripped 0 bases from V and 0 bases from J, with 9 bases between. The CDR3 reads CASSLDPGEAKNIQYF. The CDR3, as DNA: TGTGCCAGCAGCTTAGATCCAGGGGAAGCCAAAAACATTCAGTACTTC.

The rearrangement links TRBV11-3 to TRBJ2-2, with TRBD2 identical over 12 bases. This CDR3 is 16 amino acids long. Germline CDR1 is SGHNT and CDR2 is YENEEA. V lost 5 bases, J lost 2 bases, and 3 bases stayed unmatched. The DNA of the CDR3 is TGTGCCAGCAGCCCTAGCGGGGGGGCCAACACCGGGGAGCTGTTTTTT. This gives the protein CASSPSGGANTGELFF.

The J gene is TRBJ1-3, the V gene TRBV7-8, with D possibly TRBD1 on 5 matching bases. This CDR3 has 16 residues. Germline lookup yields CDR1 SGHVS and CDR2 FQNEAQ. Trimming removed 3 bases from V and 2 bases from J, with 14 bases in between. The CDR3 loop reads CASSFGGLGPGNTIYF. Written as DNA, the CDR3 is TGTGCCAGCAGCTTTGGAGGGTTGGGGCCTGGAAACACCATATATTTT. The full variable domain, in which reference TRBV7-8 and TRBJ1-3 provide the parts outside the CDR3, is GAGVSQSPRYKVAKRGQDVALRCDPISGHVSLFWYQQALGQGPEFLTYFQNEAQLDKSGLPSDRFFAERPEGSVSTLKIQRTQQEDSAVYLCASSFGGLGPGNTIYFGEGSWLTVV.

The chain combines TRBV7-2 with TRBJ2-1, with D possibly TRBD2 on 7 matching bases. Trimming removed 4 bases from V and 2 bases from J, with 12 bases in between. Germline CDR1 reads SGHTA; CDR2 reads FQGNSA. The CDR3 covers 15 residues. The DNA of the CDR3 is TGTGCCAGCAGCTCAGGGCGGGGGCCCTACAATGAGCAGTTCTTC. It is translated as CASSSGRGPYNEQFF.

This clone has only one observation. The V gene is TRBV23-1, the J gene TRBJ1-1; a possible D gene is TRBD1 (5 bases). TRBV23-1 belongs to the ORF category, with a function that is uncertain. There are 15 residues in the CDR3. Trimming cost V 10 bases and J 2 bases, with 20 bases left between them. The CDR3 region has the DNA TGCGCCAAGCAAGGGGCCAGAGAGGATAACACTGAAGCTTTCTTT. Its translation is CAKQGAREDNTEAFF.

The rearrangement links TRBV3-1 (or the pseudogene TRBV3-2) to TRBJ1-2; 8 bases map to TRBD1. After removal of 1 base from V and 4 bases from J, the junction contained 8 bases not matched to a gene. The length of the CDR3 is 16 residues. CDR1 LGHDT and CDR2 YNNKEL come from the germline V gene (reference sequence). This CDR3 reads CASSQVAQGVSYGYTF. As DNA, the CDR3 is TGTGCCAGCAGCCAAGTGGCACAGGGGGTTAGCTATGGCTACACCTTC.

J is TRBJ2-3 and V is TRBV24-1; D might be TRBD1 (6 bases). V gave up 2 bases and J gave up 0 bases, with 17 bases separating them. CDR1 is KGHDR, CDR2 SFDVKD, per germline. CDR3 length equals 18 residues. CDR3 sequence: CATSDSVHRDGSTDTQYF. The CDR3, as DNA: TGTGCCACCAGTGATTCGGTGCACAGGGACGGAAGCACAGATACGCAGTATTTT.

This chain joins TRBV28 and TRBJ1-1; D remains unclear. Germline assignment: CDR1 MDHEN and CDR2 SYDVKM. The CDR3 totals 13 residues. The germline V and J ends were trimmed by 1 base and 4 bases, with 7 bases remaining between them. This CDR3 reads CASSLLQSTEAFF. For the CDR3, the DNA is TGTGCCAGCAGTTTATTACAGAGCACTGAAGCTTTCTTT.

The chain couples TRBV13 to TRBJ2-7; weak D call: TRBD2 (5 bases). With 0 bases removed from V and 2 bases from J, the gap between germline ends came to 17 bases. Per germline, CDR1 PRHDT and CDR2 FYEKMQ (reference sequence). The CDR3 is made up of 17 amino acids. The CDR3 sequence is CASSLGWAQRKAYEQYF. The CDR3 DNA follows: TGTGCCAGCAGCTTAGGCTGGGCCCAGCGGAAGGCCTACGAGCAGTACTTC.

The rearrangement links TRBV5-1 to TRBJ1-2; weak D call: TRBD1 (5 bases). The CDR3 has 12 residues. Trimming cost V 1 base and J 6 bases, with 7 bases left between them. The germline gives CDR1 SGHRS, CDR2 YFSETQ. CDR3 in DNA: TGCGCCAGCAGCTTGCAGGGTAATGGCTACACCTTC. Its protein is CASSLQGNGYTF.